This TCR beta chain stems from a study of identical twins. Whole-study findings and limits: Insertions were fewer in abundant cord blood beta clonotypes, whereas memory repertoires showed none of this pattern.

TCRdb ran MiXCR on the 5' RACE reads and lists one entry per CDR3 protein. The sample comprises 450,000 to 600,000 distinct CDR3 sequences, more than 20% of which are singletons, and about 0.5% rests with the top ten. This CDR3 has 17 residues. The germline gives CDR1 DFQATT, CDR2 SNEGSKA (reference sequence). V lost 2 bases and J lost 7; bases outside the gene matches: 16. A word on this clonotype: What it binds is unknown.

Separately, the same data were catalogued under a study of yellow fever vaccine responses in identical twins.

This chain joins TRBV20-1 and TRBJ2-1; 8 bases match TRBD2. Sequenced sample: CD4+ T cells sorted from blood. The sequence derives from a woman under 30 in good health. As DNA, the CDR3 is TGCAGTGCTAGAACTGGCCCCTCTAGCGGGCCGTTTAATGAGCAGTTCTTC. Its protein is CSARTGPSSGPFNEQFF.